The clone carrying this T cell receptor (beta chain) was found once. Its antigen remains unknown. At the DNA level, this CDR3 is encoded by other sequences in the same sample as well. Sorted-subset replicate PCRs used roughly 180 ng DNA, about 30,000 T cell genomes. Libraries were prepared by immunoSEQ multiplex PCR; TCRdb keeps only in-frame clonotypes and omits some of them. The sample contains roughly 2.1 million clones, about 92% of which appear only once. These data come from a study of shared clonotypes between healthy human individuals. Naive CD8 cells, CD45RO-negative and positively selected for CCR7, excluded terminally differentiated effector memory CD45RA+ cells. Nashville, Tennessee was home to all donors, each a Caucasian adult. Study-level findings and limits: Incomplete sequencing of sorted subsets was indicated by rarefaction despite large depth.

Material: naive CD8+ T cells from PBMCs. This clonotype originated in a man younger than 30 in good health. Some clones in this sample may be carry-over from other donors' samples.

The CDR3, as DNA: TGTGCCAGCAGTTACTCGGCAGGAGCCTACAATGAGCAGTTCTTC. It translates to CASSYSAGAYNEQFF. This chain connects TRBV6-5 to TRBJ2-1; unclear D gene. V shed 0 bases and J shed 2 bases, with 8 bases lying between them. CDR3 length: 15 residues. Germline assignment: CDR1 MNHEY and CDR2 SVGAGI.